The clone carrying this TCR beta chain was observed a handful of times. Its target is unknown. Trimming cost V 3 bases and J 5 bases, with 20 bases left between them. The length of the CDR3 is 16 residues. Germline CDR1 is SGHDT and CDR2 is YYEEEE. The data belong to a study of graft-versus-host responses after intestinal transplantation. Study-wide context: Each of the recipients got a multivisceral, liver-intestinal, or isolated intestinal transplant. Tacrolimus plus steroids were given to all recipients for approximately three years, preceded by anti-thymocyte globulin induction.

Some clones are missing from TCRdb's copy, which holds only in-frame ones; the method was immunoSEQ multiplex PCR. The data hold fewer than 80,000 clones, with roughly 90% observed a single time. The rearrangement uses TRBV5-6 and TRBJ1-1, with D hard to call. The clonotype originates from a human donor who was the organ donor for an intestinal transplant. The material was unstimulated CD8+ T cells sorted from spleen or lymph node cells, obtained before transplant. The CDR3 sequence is CASSSDVAWEGTEAFF. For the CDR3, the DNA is TGTGCCAGCAGCTCGGACGTAGCTTGGGAGGGAACTGAAGCTTTCTTT. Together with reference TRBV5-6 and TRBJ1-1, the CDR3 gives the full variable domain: DAGVTQSPTHLIKTRGQQVTLRCSPKSGHDTVSWYQQALGQGPQFIFQYYEEEERQRGNFPDRFSGHQFPNYSSELNVNALLLGDSALYLCASSSDVAWEGTEAFFGQGTRLTVV.